This T cell receptor beta chain is from a study of spatial heterogeneity in lung cancer. Study-level information: Alpha-chain detections were consistently fewer than beta-chain detections among the sequences. Points from the study as a whole: Resection saw ubiquitous expanded tumor TCRs appear in blood more than follow-up did.

From the 5' RACE reads, TCRdb called clonotypes with MiXCR, one entry per CDR3 protein. Here the sample spans about 80,000 distinct CDR3 sequences, roughly 8% being singletons. In the case of this clonotype: Its antigen is undetermined.

Trimming cost V 0 bases and J 0 bases, with 13 bases left between them. This CDR3 spans 16 amino acids. The germline CDR1 and CDR2 sequences are SGDLS and YYNGEE. Time point specified: sample taken at primary tumor resection. Sequencing was performed on PBMCs, taken at surgery. The V and J genes are TRBV9 and TRBJ2-7; D is uncertain. The receptor was isolated from a male donor with early-stage non-small cell lung cancer. The CDR3 bases are TGTGCCAGCAGCGTAGCCCCCATGCAGAGCTCCTACGAGCAGTACTTC. It encodes CASSVAPMQSSYEQYF.